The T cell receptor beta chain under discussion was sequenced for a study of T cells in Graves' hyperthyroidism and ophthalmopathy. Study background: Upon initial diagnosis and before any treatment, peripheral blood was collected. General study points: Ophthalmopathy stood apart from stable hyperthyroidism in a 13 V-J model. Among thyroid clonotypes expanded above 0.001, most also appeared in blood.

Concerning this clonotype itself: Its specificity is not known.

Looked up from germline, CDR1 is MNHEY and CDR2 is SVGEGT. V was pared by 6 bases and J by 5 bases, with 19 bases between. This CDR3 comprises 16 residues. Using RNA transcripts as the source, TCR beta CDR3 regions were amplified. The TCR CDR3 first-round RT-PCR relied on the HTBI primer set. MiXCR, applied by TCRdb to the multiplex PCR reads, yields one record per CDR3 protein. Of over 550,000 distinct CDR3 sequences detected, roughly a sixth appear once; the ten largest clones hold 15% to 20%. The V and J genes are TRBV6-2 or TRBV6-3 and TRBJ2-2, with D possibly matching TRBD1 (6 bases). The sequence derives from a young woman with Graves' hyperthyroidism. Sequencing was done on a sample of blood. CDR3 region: CASRAPSRDITGELFF. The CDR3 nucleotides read TGTGCCAGCAGGGCCCCGAGCAGGGACATAACCGGGGAGCTGTTTTTT.